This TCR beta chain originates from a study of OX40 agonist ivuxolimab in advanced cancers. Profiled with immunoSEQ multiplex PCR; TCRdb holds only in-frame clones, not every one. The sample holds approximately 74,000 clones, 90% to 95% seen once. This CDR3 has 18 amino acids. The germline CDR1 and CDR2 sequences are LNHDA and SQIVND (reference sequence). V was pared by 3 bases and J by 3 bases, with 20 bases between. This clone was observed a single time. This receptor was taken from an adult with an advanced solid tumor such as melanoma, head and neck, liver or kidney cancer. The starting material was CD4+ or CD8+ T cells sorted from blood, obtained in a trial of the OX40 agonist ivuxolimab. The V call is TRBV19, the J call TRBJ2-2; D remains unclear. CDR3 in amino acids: CASSMISSEGKHTGELFF. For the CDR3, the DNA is TGTGCCAGTAGTATGATTTCAAGCGAAGGGAAACACACCGGGGAGCTGTTTTTT.